The present T cell receptor (beta chain) was sequenced within a study of long-term antiretroviral therapy in people with HIV (dated by TCRdb to between 2020 and 2023). Study-level background: The earliest samples were collected roughly a decade before the 2015 WHO recommendation for immediate ART, at a time when ART was usually postponed until CD4 counts fell. No cross-contamination during QIAcube processing was shown when test extractions of a monoclonal T-cell line were performed alongside about 30 polyclonal samples. The cohort contributed over 150 cryopreserved PBMC samples from 30 adults with confirmed HIV infection, collected serially over a mean of around 6 years (range 1-12). This retrospective serial study examined whether starting ART and sustained HIV suppression were associated with changes in the composition and diversity of the TRB repertoire in peripheral blood. Of the roughly 30 participants with HIV, 10 to 11 were female. General conclusions and limits of the study: A significant increase in TRB diversity was found to be associated with ART initiation, although TRB diversity was observed to remain significantly below that of transplant donor controls even after long-term ART. Because pre-ART samples had limited cell numbers, unsorted PBMC were profiled rather than sorted CD4+ and CD8+ T cells. Expanded TRB clones identified before ART initiation dominated the repertoire across all time points, though the dominance fluctuated and decreased in many PLHIV after ART. Because PBMC availability was limited, only the TCR beta chain was sequenced, with no alpha chain pairing. Inferences about post-ART repertoire changes are limited because no data were available on ART adherence, viral resistance or therapy changes. CDR3 length ranges in HIV repertoires were narrower than in controls, and network structure suggested an antigen-experienced repertoire with only a slight naive shift after ART. The samples span the years 2004 to 2017, and the ART regimens used at that time may not be as effective as current regimens.

Participants were included only if at least one PBMC sample before ART initiation and at least two post-ART samples were available. Treatment was received in the United States of America by all participants with HIV. Cryopreserved samples of roughly 0.95-10 million PBMC were thawed and washed before DNA extraction. At the time of the earliest PBMC sample for each participant with HIV, ages ranged from roughly 23 to 60 years. Per participant, PBMC samples came from 1-4 timepoints prior to ART initiation and 2-8 timepoints following ART initiation, for a median of 7 samples. For every participant, serial HIV viral load, CD4+ T-cell count, ART history and demographic data were obtained. Genomic DNA was extracted from unsorted PBMC with a Qiagen kit on a QIAcube, with processing performed in batches of 12 samples. The immunoSEQ hsTCRB v3.0 assay was used at survey level resolution for TRB variable region sequencing. The target sequencing depth for TRB was roughly 40,000-55,000 T-cell genomes per sample. Pooled TRB libraries were sequenced on an Illumina MiSeq with a v3 150-cycle kit. The original pipeline was this. Repertoire analysis was performed in R inside a reproducible Nextflow workflow that covered QC, data transformation and analysis. LymphoSeq2, an R package for exploring AIRR-Seq data, was used to implement the custom analyses. After excluding a handful of samples that yielded fewer than 5000 total TRB sequences, fewer than 200 HIV repertoires remained for analysis. Among the 180 to 200 HIV repertoires that were kept, roughly 58 were collected before ART initiation and 120 to 140 were collected after ART initiation. Repertoires were downsampled to 5000 TRB nucleotide sequences, with summary statistics averaged over 100 downsampling iterations. Only TRB sequences with CDR3 regions of at least seven amino acids were retained for analysis. A Shannon entropy-derived clonality score and the Gini coefficient were used to measure diversity. In repertoire networks, the top 5000 CDR3 amino acid sequences were linked whenever an edit distance of one separated two sequences. Antigen specificity groups and MHC restriction were predicted for TRB CDR3 amino acid sequences with GLIPH2. To flag known CMV, EBV, HIV or tissue antigen associations, CDR3 amino acid sequences were matched against VDJdb and McPAS-TCR. Pre-ART, post-ART and control groups were compared with Wilcoxon signed-rank tests and Holm-Bonferroni correction. TCRdb took this table from immuneACCESS and kept in-frame rearrangements with V and J called. Such tables lack part of the clones; where checked against another copy, unresolved V genes explain under half of the gap, and the rest is unexplained. The V and J calls and clone size come from that table; D and trimming were worked out from the DNA. The sample yields 20,000 or so clones; 76% were counted once. The biggest ten clones account for about 15% of the sample.

CDR1 ENHRY and CDR2 SYGVKD were looked up in the germline V gene. The germline ends are 21 bases apart after V is trimmed by 5 bases and J by 8 bases. The CDR3 sequence holds 15 residues, the cysteine and phenylalanine included. Only CDR3 DNA is held: 45 bases, read in frame from base 1. A word on this clone: No antigen is known for it. No per-base quality is available; no much larger clone lies one base away.

Material: unsorted PBMCs, obtained 0.5 years before starting antiretroviral therapy. The V gene is TRBV10-3 and the J gene is TRBJ1-1; the D gene cannot be resolved reliably. The TCR sequence derives from a woman in her forties or fifties with HIV. The sequenced DNA is TGTGCCATCAGTTTCGACGACGGATTTAAAGGGGAAGCTTTCTTT. Its translation is CAISFDDGFKGEAFF.